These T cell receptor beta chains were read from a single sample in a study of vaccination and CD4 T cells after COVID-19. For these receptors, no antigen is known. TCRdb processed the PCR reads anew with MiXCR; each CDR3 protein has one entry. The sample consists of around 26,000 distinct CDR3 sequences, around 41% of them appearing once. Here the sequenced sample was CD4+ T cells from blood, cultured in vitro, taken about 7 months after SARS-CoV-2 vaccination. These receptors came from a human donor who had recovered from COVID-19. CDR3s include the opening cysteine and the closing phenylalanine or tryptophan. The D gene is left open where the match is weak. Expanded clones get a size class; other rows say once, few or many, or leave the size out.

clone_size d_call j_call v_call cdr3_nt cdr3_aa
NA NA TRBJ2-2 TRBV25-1 TGTGCCAGCAGTGAGGGGGGAAGGGGAAGGACCGGGGAGCTGTTTTTT CASSEGGRGRTGELFF
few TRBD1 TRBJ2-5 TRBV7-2 TGTGCCAGCAGCGGCCAAGCAGGGGGACAAGAGACCCAGTACTTC CASSGQAGGQETQYF
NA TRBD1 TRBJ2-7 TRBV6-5 TGTGCCATCAGTGAGTCGAGACAGGGTGGAGACGAGCAGTACTTC CAISESRQGGDEQYF
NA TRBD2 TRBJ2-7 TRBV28 TGTGCCAGCAGTTTATTAACTAGCGGGAGGGGGCGCCACGAGCAGTACTTC CASSLLTSGRGRHEQYF
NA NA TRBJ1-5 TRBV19 TGTGCCAGTAGCCCCTCGGGGGAACGACCCCAGCATTTT CASSPSGERPQHF
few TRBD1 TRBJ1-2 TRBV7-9 TGTGCCAGCAGCTTAGCCACCGGGACAGTCTATGGCTACACCTTC CASSLATGTVYGYTF
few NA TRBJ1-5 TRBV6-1 TGTGCCAGCAGGAAACAGTGGTCTGGTCAGCCCCAGCATTTT CASRKQWSGQPQHF
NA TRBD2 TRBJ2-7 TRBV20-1 TGCAGTGCTAGACTCCCGGCTAGCGGGAGGGTTTTGGTCAACGAGCAGTACTTC CSARLPASGRVLVNEQYF
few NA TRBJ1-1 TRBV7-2 TGTGCCAGCAGCATGGGGACTAACACTGAAGCTTTCTTT CASSMGTNTEAFF
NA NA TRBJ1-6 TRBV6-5 TGTGCCAGCAGTTTTCGAAATTCACCCCTCCACTTT CASSFRNSPLHF
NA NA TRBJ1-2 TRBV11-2 TGTGCCAGCAGCGATGCGGTCCGGGGGGGCTACACCTTC CASSDAVRGGYTF
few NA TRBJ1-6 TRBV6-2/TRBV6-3 TGTGCCAGCAACCGAGGGCTAAATAATTCACCCCTCCACTTT CASNRGLNNSPLHF
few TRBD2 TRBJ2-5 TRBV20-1 TGCAGTGCCTACTTCTATATGACCACTAGCGGGAGGAGGGAGACCCAGTACTTC CSAYFYMTTSGRRETQYF
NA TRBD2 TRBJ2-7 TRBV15 TGTGCCACCAGCATCCGACTAGCGGGTCAGTACGAGCAGTACTTC CATSIRLAGQYEQYF
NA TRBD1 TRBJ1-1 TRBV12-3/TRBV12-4 TGTGCCAGCAGTCCGCCGGGACAGGGGAACACTGAAGCTTTCTTT CASSPPGQGNTEAFF
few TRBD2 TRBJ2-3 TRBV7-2 TGTGCCAGCAGCTTAGATTGGCTAGCGGGGACAGATACGCAGTATTTT CASSLDWLAGTDTQYF
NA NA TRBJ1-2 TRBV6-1 TGTGCCAGCATCCGATCATATCACCGGGACACCGACTATGGCTACACCTTC CASIRSYHRDTDYGYTF
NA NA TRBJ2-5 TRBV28 TGTGCCAGCTCTAATGGAGGGGGTGAGGGGACCCAGTACTTC CASSNGGGEGTQYF
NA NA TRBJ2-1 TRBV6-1 TGTGCCAGTTATAACAGGGCGTACAATGAGCAGTTCTTC CASYNRAYNEQFF
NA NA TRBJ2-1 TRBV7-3 TGTGCCAGCGGAAGCTCCAGTGGTGAGCAGTTCTTC CASGSSSGEQFF
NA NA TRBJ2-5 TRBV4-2 TGTGCCAGCAGCCAAGTCGGCGCGAACGACCGCCAAGAGACCCAGTACTTC CASSQVGANDRQETQYF
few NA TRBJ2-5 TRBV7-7 TGTGCCAGCAGCTCTTCCTCTGATCCCCAAGAGACCCAGTACTTC CASSSSSDPQETQYF
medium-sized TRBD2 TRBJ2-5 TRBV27 TGTGCCACCAGTTCAACGGGAGGGCCCGGGACCCAGTACTTC CATSSTGGPGTQYF
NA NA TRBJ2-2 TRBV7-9 TGTGCCAGCAGTTATAGGGGGGAGCTGTTTTTT CASSYRGELFF